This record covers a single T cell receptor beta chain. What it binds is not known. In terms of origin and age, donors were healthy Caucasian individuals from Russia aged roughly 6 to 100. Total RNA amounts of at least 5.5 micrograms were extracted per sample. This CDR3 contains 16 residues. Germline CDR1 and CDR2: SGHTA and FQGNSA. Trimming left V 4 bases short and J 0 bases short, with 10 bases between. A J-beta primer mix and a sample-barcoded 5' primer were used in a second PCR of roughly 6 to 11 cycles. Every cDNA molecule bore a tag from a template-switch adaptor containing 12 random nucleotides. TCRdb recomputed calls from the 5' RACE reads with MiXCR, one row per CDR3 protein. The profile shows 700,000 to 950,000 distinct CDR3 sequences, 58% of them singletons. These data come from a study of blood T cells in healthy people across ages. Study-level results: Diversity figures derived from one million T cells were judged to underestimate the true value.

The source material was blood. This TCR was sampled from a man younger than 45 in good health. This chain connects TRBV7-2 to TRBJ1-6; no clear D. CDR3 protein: CASSSELSSYNSPLHF. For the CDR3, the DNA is TGTGCCAGCAGCTCCGAACTGAGCTCCTATAATTCACCCCTCCACTTT.